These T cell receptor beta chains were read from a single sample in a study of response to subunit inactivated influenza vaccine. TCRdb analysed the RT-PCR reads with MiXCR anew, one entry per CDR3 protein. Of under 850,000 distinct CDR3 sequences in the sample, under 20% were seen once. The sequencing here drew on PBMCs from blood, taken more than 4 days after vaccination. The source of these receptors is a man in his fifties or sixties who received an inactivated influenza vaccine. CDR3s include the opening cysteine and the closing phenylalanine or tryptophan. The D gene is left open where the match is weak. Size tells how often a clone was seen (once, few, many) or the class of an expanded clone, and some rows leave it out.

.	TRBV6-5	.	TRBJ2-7	CASSYRAPAYEQYF	TGTGCCAGCAGTTACCGGGCGCCAGCCTACGAGCAGTACTTC
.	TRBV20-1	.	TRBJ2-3	CSAGDTVRTDTQYF	TGCAGTGCTGGAGACACCGTTCGCACAGATACGCAGTATTTT
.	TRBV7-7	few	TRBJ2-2	CASSLDGPHTGELFF	TGTGCTAGCAGCTTAGATGGGCCCCACACCGGGGAGCTGTTTTTT
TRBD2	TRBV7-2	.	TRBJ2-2	CASTYTAGRTGELFF	TGTGCCAGCACCTATACAGCGGGAAGGACCGGGGAGCTGTTTTTT
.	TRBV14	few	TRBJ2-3	CASSQNSDTQYF	TGTGCCAGCAGCCAAAACTCAGATACGCAGTATTTT
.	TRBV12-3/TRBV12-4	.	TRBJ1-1	CASSNQGQAFF	TGTGCCAGCAGTAACCAGGGGCAAGCTTTCTTT
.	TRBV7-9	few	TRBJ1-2	CASSLNQEGYTF	TGTGCCAGCAGCTTAAATCAGGAGGGCTACACCTTC
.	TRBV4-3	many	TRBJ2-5	CASSQASFPYQETQYF	TGCGCCAGCAGCCAAGCCTCATTTCCGTACCAAGAGACCCAGTACTTC
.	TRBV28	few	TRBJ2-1	CASSLTVTYNEQFF	TGTGCCAGCAGTCTGACAGTTACCTACAATGAGCAGTTCTTC
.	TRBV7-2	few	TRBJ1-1	CASSRSWVGTEAFF	TGTGCCAGCAGCCGCTCTTGGGTTGGCACTGAAGCTTTCTTT
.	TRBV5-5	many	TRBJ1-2	CASSLEGGTNYGYTF	TGTGCCAGCAGCTTGGAGGGGGGAACTAACTATGGCTACACCTTC
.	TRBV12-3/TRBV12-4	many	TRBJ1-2	CASSFEGLYGYTF	TGTGCCAGCAGTTTCGAGGGACTATATGGCTACACCTTC
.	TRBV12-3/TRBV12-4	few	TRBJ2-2	CASSLMGSTGELFF	TGTGCCAGCAGTTTAATGGGGAGCACCGGGGAGCTGTTTTTT
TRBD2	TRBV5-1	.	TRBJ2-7	CASSLAGTRTSEQYF	TGCGCCAGCAGCTTGGCCGGGACTAGGACGAGCGAGCAGTACTTC
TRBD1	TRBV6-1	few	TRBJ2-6	CASSITGGAGANVLTF	TGTGCCAGCAGTATCACAGGGGGCGCTGGGGCCAACGTCCTGACTTTC
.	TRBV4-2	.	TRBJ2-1	CASSQDSHRWDEQFF	TGTGCCAGCAGCCAAGATTCCCACAGATGGGATGAGCAGTTCTTC
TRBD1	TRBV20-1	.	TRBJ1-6	CSARDIRLGTGLRSPLHF	TGCAGTGCTAGAGATATTAGGTTGGGGACAGGGCTCAGGTCACCCCTCCACTTT
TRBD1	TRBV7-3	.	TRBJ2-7	CASSLTGQGSDEQYF	TGTGCCAGCAGCTTAACTGGACAGGGGTCTGACGAGCAGTACTTC
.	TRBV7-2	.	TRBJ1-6	CASTTGVLNSPLHF	TGTGCCAGCACCACTGGCGTCCTCAATTCACCCCTCCACTTT
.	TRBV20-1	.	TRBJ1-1	CSAPGPGRDTEAFF	TGCAGTGCTCCTGGTCCGGGCCGAGACACTGAAGCTTTCTTT
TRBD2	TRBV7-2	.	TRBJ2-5	CASSLTRGGSETQYF	TGTGCCAGCAGCTTAACTCGGGGGGGCAGTGAGACCCAGTACTTC
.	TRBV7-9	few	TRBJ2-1	CASSLGKEQFF	TGTGCCAGCAGCTTAGGAAAGGAGCAGTTCTTC
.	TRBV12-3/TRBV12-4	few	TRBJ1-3	CASSSRTRSSGNTIYF	TGTGCCAGCAGTTCCCGGACACGTAGCTCTGGAAACACCATATATTTT
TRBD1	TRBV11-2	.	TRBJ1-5	CASSLERTGGGSQPQHF	TGTGCCAGCAGCTTAGAGAGGACAGGGGGAGGGAGTCAGCCCCAGCATTTT
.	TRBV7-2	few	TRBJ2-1	CASSAYSENEQFF	TGTGCCAGCAGCGCATATAGTGAGAATGAGCAGTTCTTC
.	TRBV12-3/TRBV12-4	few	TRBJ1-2	CASSFQGFYGYTF	TGTGCCAGCAGTTTTCAGGGTTTCTATGGCTACACCTTC